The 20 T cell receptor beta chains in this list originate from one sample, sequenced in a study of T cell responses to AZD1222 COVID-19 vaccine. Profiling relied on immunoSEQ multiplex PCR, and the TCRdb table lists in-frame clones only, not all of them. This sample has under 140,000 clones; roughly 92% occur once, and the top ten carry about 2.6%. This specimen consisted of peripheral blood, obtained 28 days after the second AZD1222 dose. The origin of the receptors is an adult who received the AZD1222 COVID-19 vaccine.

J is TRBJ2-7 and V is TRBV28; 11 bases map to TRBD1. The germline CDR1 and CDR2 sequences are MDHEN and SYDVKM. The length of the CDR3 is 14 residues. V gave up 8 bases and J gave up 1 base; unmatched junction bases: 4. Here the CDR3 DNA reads TGTGCCAGCCGGACAGGGGGCGGTTCCTACGAGCAGTACTTC. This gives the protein CASRTGGGSYEQYF.

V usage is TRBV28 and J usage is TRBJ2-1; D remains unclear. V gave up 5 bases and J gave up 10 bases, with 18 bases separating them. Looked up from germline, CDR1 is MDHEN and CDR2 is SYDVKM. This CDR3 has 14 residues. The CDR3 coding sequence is TGTGCCAGCAGTGCGCCCCTCGTCAGCCTGGAGCAGTTCTTC. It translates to CASSAPLVSLEQFF.

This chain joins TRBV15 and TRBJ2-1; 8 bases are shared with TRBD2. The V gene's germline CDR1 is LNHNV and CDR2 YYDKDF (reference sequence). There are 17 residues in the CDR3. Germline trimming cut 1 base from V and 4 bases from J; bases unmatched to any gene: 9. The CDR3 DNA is TGTGCCACCAGCAGAGTCCCAGAGCGGGGGCCGTACAATGAGCAGTTCTTC. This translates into CATSRVPERGPYNEQFF. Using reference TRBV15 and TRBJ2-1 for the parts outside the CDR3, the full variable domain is DAMVIQNPRYQVTQFGKPVTLSCSQTLNHNVMYWYQQKSSQAPKLLFHYYDKDFNNEADTPDNFQSRRPNTSFCFLDIRSPGLGDTAMYLCATSRVPERGPYNEQFFGPGTRLTVL.

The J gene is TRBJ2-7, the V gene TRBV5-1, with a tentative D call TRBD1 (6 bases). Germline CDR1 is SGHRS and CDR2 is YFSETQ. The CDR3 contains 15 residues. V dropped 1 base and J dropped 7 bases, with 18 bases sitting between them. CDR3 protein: CASSLLNREPREQYF. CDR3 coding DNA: TGCGCCAGCAGCTTGTTAAACAGGGAGCCTAGGGAGCAGTACTTC.

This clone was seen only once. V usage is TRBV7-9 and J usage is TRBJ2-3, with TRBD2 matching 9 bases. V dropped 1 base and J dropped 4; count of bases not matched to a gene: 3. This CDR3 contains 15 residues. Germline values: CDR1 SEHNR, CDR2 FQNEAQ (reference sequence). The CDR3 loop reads CASSLVAGEADTQYF. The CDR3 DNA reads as TGTGCCAGCAGCTTAGTAGCGGGGGAGGCAGATACGCAGTATTTT.

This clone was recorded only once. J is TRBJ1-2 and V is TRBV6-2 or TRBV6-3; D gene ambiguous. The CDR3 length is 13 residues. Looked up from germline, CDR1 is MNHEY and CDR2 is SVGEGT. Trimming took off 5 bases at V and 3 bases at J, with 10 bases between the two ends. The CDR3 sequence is CASSQTADYGYTF. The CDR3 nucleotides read TGTGCCAGCAGTCAAACAGCGGACTATGGCTACACCTTC.

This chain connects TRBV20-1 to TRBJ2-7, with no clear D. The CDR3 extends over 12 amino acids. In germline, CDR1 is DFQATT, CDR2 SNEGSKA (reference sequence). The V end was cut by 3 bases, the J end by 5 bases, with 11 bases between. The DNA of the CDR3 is TGCAGTGCTAGTAGGTGGGTGAACGAGCAGTACTTC. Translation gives CSASRWVNEQYF.

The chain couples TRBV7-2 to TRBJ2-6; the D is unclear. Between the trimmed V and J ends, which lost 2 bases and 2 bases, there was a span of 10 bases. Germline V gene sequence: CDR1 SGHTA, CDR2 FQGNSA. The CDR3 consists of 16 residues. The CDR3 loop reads CASSLSRDPGANVLTF. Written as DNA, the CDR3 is TGTGCCAGCAGCTTATCGAGAGACCCTGGGGCCAACGTCCTGACTTTC.

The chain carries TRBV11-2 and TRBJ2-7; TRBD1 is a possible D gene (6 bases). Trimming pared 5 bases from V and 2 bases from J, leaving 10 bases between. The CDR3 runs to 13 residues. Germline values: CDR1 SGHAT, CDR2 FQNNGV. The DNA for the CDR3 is TGTGCCAGCAGCGTCGGGACAACCTACGAGCAGTACTTC. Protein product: CASSVGTTYEQYF.

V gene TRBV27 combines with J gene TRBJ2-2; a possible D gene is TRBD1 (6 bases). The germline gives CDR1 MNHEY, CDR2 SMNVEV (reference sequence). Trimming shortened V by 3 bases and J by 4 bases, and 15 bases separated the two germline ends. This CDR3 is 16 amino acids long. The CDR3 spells CASSFLQGRGTGELFF. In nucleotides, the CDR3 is TGTGCCAGCAGTTTCCTCCAGGGGAGAGGCACCGGGGAGCTGTTTTTT.

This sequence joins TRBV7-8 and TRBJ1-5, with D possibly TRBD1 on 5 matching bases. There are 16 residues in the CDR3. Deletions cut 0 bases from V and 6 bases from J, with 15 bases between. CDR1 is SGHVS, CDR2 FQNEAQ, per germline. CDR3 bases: TGTGCCAGCAGCTTAGCCGGGGGGAGGGCCTTTCAGCCCCAGCATTTT. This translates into CASSLAGGRAFQPQHF. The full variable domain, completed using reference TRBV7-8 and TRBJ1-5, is GAGVSQSPRYKVAKRGQDVALRCDPISGHVSLFWYQQALGQGPEFLTYFQNEAQLDKSGLPSDRFFAERPEGSVSTLKIQRTQQEDSAVYLCASSLAGGRAFQPQHFGDGTRLSIL.

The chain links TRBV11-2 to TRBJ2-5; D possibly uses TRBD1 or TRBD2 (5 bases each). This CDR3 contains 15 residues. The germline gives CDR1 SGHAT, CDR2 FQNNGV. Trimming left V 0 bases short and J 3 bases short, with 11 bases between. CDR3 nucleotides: TGTGCCAGCAGCTTAGATCTGGGACCAGAAGAGACCCAGTACTTC. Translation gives CASSLDLGPEETQYF. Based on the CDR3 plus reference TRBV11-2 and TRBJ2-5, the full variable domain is EAGVAQSPRYKIIEKRQSVAFWCNPISGHATLYWYQQILGQGPKLLIQFQNNGVVDDSQLPKDRFSAERLKGVDSTLKIQPAKLEDSAVYLCASSLDLGPEETQYFGPGTRLLVL.

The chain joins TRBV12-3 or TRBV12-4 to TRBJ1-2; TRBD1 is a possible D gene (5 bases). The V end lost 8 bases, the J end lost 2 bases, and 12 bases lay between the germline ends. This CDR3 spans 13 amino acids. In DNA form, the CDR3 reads TGTGCCAGCTACGGGACGGTAAACTATGGCTACACCTTC. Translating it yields CASYGTVNYGYTF.

The DNA for the CDR3 is TGTGCCAGCAGCTTACCGGGGACATGGGAGACCCAGTACTTC. Translation: CASSLPGTWETQYF. The V gene is TRBV7-9, the J gene TRBJ2-5; D may be TRBD1 (6 bases). This CDR3 comprises 14 residues. Trimming pared 2 bases from V and 5 bases from J, leaving 12 bases between. Germline values: CDR1 SEHNR, CDR2 FQNEAQ (reference sequence).

The DNA of the CDR3 is TGTGCCACCTTGACTGGGGCCAACGTCCTGACTTTC. Translated: CATLTGANVLTF. V and J are TRBV6-5 and TRBJ2-6; D ambiguous. Looked up from germline, CDR1 is MNHEY and CDR2 is SVGAGI. There are 12 residues in the CDR3. Trimming removed 10 bases at V and 2 bases at J, with 6 bases between.

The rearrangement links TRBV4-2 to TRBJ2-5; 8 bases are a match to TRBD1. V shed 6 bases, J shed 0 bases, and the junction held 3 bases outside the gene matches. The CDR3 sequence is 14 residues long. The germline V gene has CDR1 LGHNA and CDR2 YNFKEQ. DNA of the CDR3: TGTGCCAGCAGGAAGACAGGGGACCAAGAGACCCAGTACTTC. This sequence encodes CASRKTGDQETQYF.

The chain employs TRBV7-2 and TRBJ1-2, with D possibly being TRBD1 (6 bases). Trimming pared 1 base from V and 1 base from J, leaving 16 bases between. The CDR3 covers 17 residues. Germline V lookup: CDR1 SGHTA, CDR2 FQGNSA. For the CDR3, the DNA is TGTGCCAGCAGCTTAGTTGTAGGGGGGTCGGGTAACTATGGCTACACCTTC. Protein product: CASSLVVGGSGNYGYTF.

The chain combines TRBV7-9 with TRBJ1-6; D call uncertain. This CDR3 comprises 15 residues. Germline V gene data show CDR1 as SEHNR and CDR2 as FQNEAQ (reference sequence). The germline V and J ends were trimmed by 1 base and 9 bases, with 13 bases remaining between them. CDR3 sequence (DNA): TGTGCCAGCAGCTTAGTGCGGGGTGCGGGTTCACCCCTCCACTTT. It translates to CASSLVRGAGSPLHF.

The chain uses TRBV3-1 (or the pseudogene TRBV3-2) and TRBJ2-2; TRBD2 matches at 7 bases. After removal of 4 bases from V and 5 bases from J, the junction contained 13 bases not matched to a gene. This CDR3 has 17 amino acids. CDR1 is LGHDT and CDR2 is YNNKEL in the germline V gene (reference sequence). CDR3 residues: CASSPPRWEGWTGELFF. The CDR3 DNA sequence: TGTGCCAGCAGCCCCCCACGTTGGGAGGGATGGACCGGGGAGCTGTTTTTT.

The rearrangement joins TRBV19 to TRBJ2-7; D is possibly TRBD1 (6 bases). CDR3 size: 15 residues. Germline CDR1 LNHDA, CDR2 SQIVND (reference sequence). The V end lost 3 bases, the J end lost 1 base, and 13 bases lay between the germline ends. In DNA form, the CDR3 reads TGTGCCAGTAGTATCGGGCAGGGGTTATCCTACGAGCAGTACTTC. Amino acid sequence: CASSIGQGLSYEQYF.